This T cell receptor (beta chain) derives from a study of Ad26.COV2.S vaccination and SARS-CoV-2 variants. CDR3 length: 16 residues. Germline V gene sequence: CDR1 MNHEY, CDR2 SVGAGI. V was trimmed by 0 bases and J by 2 bases, leaving 11 bases between them. Treatment in this sample: around 19 received Ad26.COV2.S at low or high dose, single or two shots; roughly five received placebo; per-sample allocation not given. The investigators took samples on day 63 after the first vaccine or placebo injection. Whoever gave the sample was an adult aged 18-55 years in Boston. The study used a vaccine consisting of an Ad26 vector that expressed Wuhan-strain SARS-CoV-2 spike. The data were produced by immunoSEQ multiplex PCR, yet TCRdb's version contains in-frame clones alone and is incomplete. The sample carries roughly 350,000 clones, roughly nine tenths recorded once.

The V call is TRBV6-5, the J call TRBJ2-1; D possibly corresponds to TRBD2 (5 bases). The sequence derives from a person between 18 and 59 years old who received the Ad26.COV2.S COVID-19 vaccine or a placebo. Sequencing was performed on peripheral blood, taken in a trial of Ad26.COV2.S vaccine versus placebo. Here the CDR3 DNA reads TGTGCCAGCAGTTACTCGGCGGGCCGAACCTACAATGAGCAGTTCTTC. Translating gives CASSYSAGRTYNEQFF.